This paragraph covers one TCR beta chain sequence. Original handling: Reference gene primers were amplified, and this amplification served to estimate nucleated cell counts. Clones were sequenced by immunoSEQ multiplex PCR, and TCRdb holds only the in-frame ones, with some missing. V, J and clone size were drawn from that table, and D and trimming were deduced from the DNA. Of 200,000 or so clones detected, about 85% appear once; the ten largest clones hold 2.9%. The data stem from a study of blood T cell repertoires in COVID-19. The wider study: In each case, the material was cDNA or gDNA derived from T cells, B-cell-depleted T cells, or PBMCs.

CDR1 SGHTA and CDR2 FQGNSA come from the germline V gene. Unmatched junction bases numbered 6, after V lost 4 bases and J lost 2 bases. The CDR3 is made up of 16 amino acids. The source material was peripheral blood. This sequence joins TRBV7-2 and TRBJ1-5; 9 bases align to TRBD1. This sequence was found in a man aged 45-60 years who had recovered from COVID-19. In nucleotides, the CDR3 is TGTGCCAGCAGCTCGGACAGGGGACTAGGCAATCAGCCCCAGCATTTT. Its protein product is CASSSDRGLGNQPQHF.